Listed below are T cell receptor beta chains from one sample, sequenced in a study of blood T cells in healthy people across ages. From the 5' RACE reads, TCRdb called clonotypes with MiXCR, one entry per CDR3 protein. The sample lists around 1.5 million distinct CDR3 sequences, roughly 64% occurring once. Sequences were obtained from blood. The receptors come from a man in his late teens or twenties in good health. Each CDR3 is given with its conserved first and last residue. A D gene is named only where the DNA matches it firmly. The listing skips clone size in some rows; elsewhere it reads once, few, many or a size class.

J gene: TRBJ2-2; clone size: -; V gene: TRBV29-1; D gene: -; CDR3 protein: CSVEEVVAGELFF; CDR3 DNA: TGCAGCGTTGAAGAGGTGGTAGCCGGGGAGCTGTTTTTT
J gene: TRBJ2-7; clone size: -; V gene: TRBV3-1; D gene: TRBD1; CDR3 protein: CASGTDRSYEQYF; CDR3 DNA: TGTGCCAGCGGAACGGACAGGTCCTACGAGCAGTACTTC
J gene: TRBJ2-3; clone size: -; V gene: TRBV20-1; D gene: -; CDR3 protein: CSARVGSFTDTQYF; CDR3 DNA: TGCAGTGCTAGAGTGGGATCCTTCACAGATACGCAGTATTTT
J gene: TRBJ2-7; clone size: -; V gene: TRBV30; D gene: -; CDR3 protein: CAWSVISSYEQYF; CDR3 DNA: TGTGCCTGGAGTGTAATCAGCAGCTACGAGCAGTACTTC
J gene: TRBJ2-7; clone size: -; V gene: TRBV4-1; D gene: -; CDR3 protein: CASSPLASPRTGGWDYEQYF; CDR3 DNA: TGCGCCAGCAGCCCCCTCGCCAGCCCTCGAACAGGAGGATGGGACTACGAGCAGTACTTC
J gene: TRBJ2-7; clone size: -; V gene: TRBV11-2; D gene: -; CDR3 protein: CASSLVTGSAYEQYF; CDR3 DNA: TGTGCCAGCAGCTTAGTCACAGGGTCGGCCTACGAGCAGTACTTC
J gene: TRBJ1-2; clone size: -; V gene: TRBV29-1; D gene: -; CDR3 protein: CSVDRAYGYTF; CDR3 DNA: TGCAGCGTTGACAGAGCATATGGCTACACCTTC
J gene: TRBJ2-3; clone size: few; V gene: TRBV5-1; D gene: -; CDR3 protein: CASSASITRDTQYF; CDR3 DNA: TGCGCCAGCAGCGCCTCTATTACTAGAGATACGCAGTATTTT
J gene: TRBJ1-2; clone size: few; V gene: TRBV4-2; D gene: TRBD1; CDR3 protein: CASSQEDRVAGYTF; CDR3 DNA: TGTGCCAGCAGCCAAGAGGACAGGGTCGCTGGCTACACCTTC
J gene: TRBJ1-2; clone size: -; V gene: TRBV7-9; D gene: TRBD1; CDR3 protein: CASSSFTGEQNYGYTF; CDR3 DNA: TGTGCCAGCAGCTCCTTCACAGGGGAACAGAACTATGGCTACACCTTC
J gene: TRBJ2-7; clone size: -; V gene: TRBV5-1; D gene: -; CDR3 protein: CASRDFSSHEQYF; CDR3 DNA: TGCGCCAGCAGGGACTTCTCGTCCCACGAGCAGTACTTC
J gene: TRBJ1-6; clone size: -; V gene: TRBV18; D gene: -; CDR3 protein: CASSPNGNNSPLHF; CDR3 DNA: TGTGCCAGCTCACCAAACGGAAATAATTCACCCCTCCACTTT